The 20 T cell receptor beta chains in this list originate from one sample, sequenced in a study of early T cells in non-severe SARS-CoV-2 infection. TCRdb reprocessed the 5' RACE reads via MiXCR and lists one record per CDR3 protein. This table holds some 96,000 distinct CDR3 sequences, about 11% found once. The source material was whole blood, sampled at baseline. These receptors all stem from an adult who was a healthcare worker with PCR-confirmed SARS-CoV-2 infection or an uninfected control (not recorded which).

The V and J genes are TRBV20-1 and TRBJ1-2, with D unresolved. Trimming took off 7 bases at V and 6 bases at J, with 3 bases between the two ends. Germline V gene data show CDR1 as DFQATT and CDR2 as SNEGSKA (reference sequence). This CDR3 has 8 amino acids. The DNA of the CDR3 is TGCAGTGAGGATGGCTACACCTTC. As protein: CSEDGYTF.

This chain links TRBV20-1 with TRBJ1-5; D not certain. CDR3 size: 13 residues. The V and J ends lost 3 bases and 0 bases respectively, with 6 bases between them. Germline lookup yields CDR1 DFQATT and CDR2 SNEGSKA (reference sequence). CDR3 nucleotide sequence: TGCAGTGCTAGTCAAGATAGCAATCAGCCCCAGCATTTT. It translates to CSASQDSNQPQHF.

The chain carries TRBV7-9 and TRBJ2-1, with D hard to call. Between the trimmed V and J ends, which lost 1 base and 2 bases, there was a span of 9 bases. The germline V gene has CDR1 SEHNR and CDR2 FQNEAQ (reference sequence). This CDR3 comprises 15 residues. The CDR3 sequence is CASSLGPLTYNEQFF. The CDR3 bases are TGTGCCAGCAGCTTAGGCCCACTTACCTACAATGAGCAGTTCTTC. Combining the CDR3 with reference TRBV7-9 and TRBJ2-1 gives the whole variable domain DTGVSQNPRHKITKRGQNVTFRCDPISEHNRLYWYRQTLGQGPEFLTYFQNEAQLEKSRLLSDRFSAERPKGSFSTLEIQRTEQGDSAMYLCASSLGPLTYNEQFFGPGTRLTVL.

The sample holds a few counts of this clonotype. V gene TRBV5-4 combines with J gene TRBJ2-2; D unresolved. The CDR3 is made up of 13 amino acids. Germline V gene lookup returns CDR1 SGHNT and CDR2 YYREEE (reference sequence). V lost 1 base, J lost 8 bases, and 9 bases lay in between. The CDR3 DNA follows: TGTGCCAGCAGCTTGAGCGCGTATGGGGAGCTGTTTTTT. Its protein is CASSLSAYGELFF.

This clonotype was counted between two and nine times. The CDR3 DNA reads as TGTGCCAGCAGCCAGATCCGGGACTGGCGGGATGAGCAGTTCTTC. This sequence encodes CASSQIRDWRDEQFF. This sequence joins TRBV7-6 and TRBJ2-1; D may be TRBD2 (6 bases). V lost 5 bases, J lost 8 bases, and 19 bases lay in between. This CDR3 region has 15 residues. Germline lookup yields CDR1 SGHVS and CDR2 FNYEAQ.

This clonotype was found a few times. This chain links TRBV2 with TRBJ2-2; no clear D. There are 13 residues in the CDR3. Germline V gene data show CDR1 as SNHLY and CDR2 as FYNNEI. V was clipped by 10 bases and J by 4 bases, with 13 bases between them. CDR3 in amino acids: CATSGRSTGELFF. DNA for the CDR3: TGTGCCACCTCAGGTAGAAGCACCGGGGAGCTGTTTTTT.

In its sample, this clonotype was seen a few times. The chain links TRBV2 to TRBJ1-2; D is undetermined. The germline V and J ends were trimmed by 8 bases and 7 bases, with 20 bases remaining between them. The CDR3 totals 14 residues. The germline V gene encodes CDR1 SNHLY and CDR2 FYNNEI. DNA for the CDR3: TGTGCCAGCGGTTTACGGGCAGTCGTTTCTGGCTACACCTTC. This encodes CASGLRAVVSGYTF.

The chain combines TRBV7-6 with TRBJ2-3; the match to TRBD2 covers 9 bases. The trim removed 6 bases at V and 5 bases at J, leaving 3 bases unmatched. Germline values: CDR1 SGHVS, CDR2 FNYEAQ. The CDR3 loop spans 13 amino acids. The CDR3 region is CASRKREVDTQYF. The DNA of the CDR3 is TGTGCCAGCAGGAAGCGGGAGGTAGATACGCAGTATTTT.

The CDR3 protein is CASSLGPVNTEAFF. CDR3 coding DNA: TGTGCCAGCAGCTTGGGCCCTGTCAACACTGAAGCTTTCTTT. The chain carries TRBV5-5 and TRBJ1-1; D unclear. Trimming pared 0 bases from V and 2 bases from J, leaving 8 bases between. The CDR3 has 14 amino acids. Germline assignment: CDR1 SGHKS and CDR2 YYEKEE (reference sequence). Supplemented by reference TRBV5-5 and TRBJ1-1, the full variable domain reads DAGVTQSPTHLIKTRGQQVTLRCSPISGHKSVSWYQQVLGQGPQFIFQYYEKEERGRGNFPDRFSARQFPNYSSELNVNALLLGDSALYLCASSLGPVNTEAFFGQGTRLTVV.

The chain joins TRBV29-1 to TRBJ2-1; D call uncertain. V lost 2 bases and J 3 bases, leaving 5 bases between the germline ends. Per germline, CDR1 SQVTM and CDR2 ANQGSEA. The CDR3 totals 12 residues. The CDR3 DNA follows: TGCAGCGTTGAAACAGTCTACAATGAGCAGTTCTTC. Protein: CSVETVYNEQFF.

The chain uses TRBV9 and TRBJ2-7; no firm D call. The CDR3 contains 15 residues. Looked up from germline, CDR1 is SGDLS and CDR2 is YYNGEE. Trimming shortened V by 4 bases and J by 1 base, and 15 bases separated the two germline ends. Here the CDR3 DNA reads TGTGCCAGCAGCCTCGGGCTCGACACATCCTACGAGCAGTACTTC. This codes for CASSLGLDTSYEQYF.

This clonotype was seen a handful of times. This sequence joins TRBV6-5 and TRBJ2-2, with D perhaps being TRBD1 or TRBD2 (5 bases each). Germline CDR1 MNHEY, CDR2 SVGAGI. Trimming shortened V by 3 bases and J by 5 bases, and 7 bases separated the two germline ends. CDR3 length: 13 amino acids. The DNA of the CDR3 is TGTGCCAGCAGTTATGAGGGGACCGGGGAGCTGTTTTTT. Amino acid sequence: CASSYEGTGELFF.

The rearrangement links TRBV24-1 to TRBJ2-3; TRBD1 aligns across 7 bases. J was trimmed by 0 bases and V by 7 bases; bases with no gene match: 3. Per the germline V gene, CDR1 is KGHDR and CDR2 is SFDVKD. The CDR3 covers 14 residues. The CDR3 region has the DNA TGTGCCACCAGCAAGACAGGGAGCACAGATACGCAGTATTTT. It yields the protein CATSKTGSTDTQYF.

The chain joins TRBV20-1 to TRBJ1-2; D remains unclear. Trimming pared 1 base from V and 6 bases from J, leaving 15 bases between. The CDR3 is made up of 14 amino acids. Germline V gene sequence: CDR1 DFQATT, CDR2 SNEGSKA (reference sequence). This CDR3 is CSARAPLADHGYTF. The CDR3 region has the DNA TGCAGTGCTAGAGCCCCCTTGGCAGATCATGGCTACACCTTC.

The rearrangement links TRBV11-2 to TRBJ1-2, with unresolved D. The germline V gene has CDR1 SGHAT and CDR2 FQNNGV. CDR3 length: 15 residues. With 0 bases removed from V and 4 bases from J, the gap between germline ends came to 12 bases. CDR3 sequence: CASSLEAFGGYGYTF. The CDR3 coding sequence is TGTGCCAGCAGCTTAGAGGCCTTTGGAGGCTATGGCTACACCTTC.

This clonotype has a count of ten or more. The V and J genes are TRBV3-1 and TRBJ2-1; D might be TRBD2 (7 bases). V gave up 5 bases and J gave up 2 bases, with 16 bases separating them. This CDR3 is built from 16 residues. Germline CDR1 and CDR2: LGHDT and YNNKEL (reference sequence). CDR3 residues: CASSIQSGGAYNEQFF. DNA for the CDR3: TGTGCCAGCAGCATACAATCGGGGGGCGCCTACAATGAGCAGTTCTTC.

The chain links TRBV29-1 to TRBJ2-4; D is perhaps TRBD1 (5 bases). The CDR3 contains 13 residues. Trimming stripped 5 bases from V and 1 base from J, with 9 bases between. Per germline, CDR1 SQVTM and CDR2 ANQGSEA. As DNA, the CDR3 is TGCAGCGTTTCAGGGTACGCCAAAAACATTCAGTACTTC. Amino acid sequence: CSVSGYAKNIQYF.

This clonotype was recorded a few times. The rearrangement joins TRBV29-1 to TRBJ2-1; 10 bases align to TRBD2. Per germline, CDR1 SQVTM and CDR2 ANQGSEA. This CDR3 region has 14 residues. Germline trimming cut 5 bases from V and 8 bases from J; bases unmatched to any gene: 9. DNA of the CDR3: TGCAGCGTTCCACTAGCGGGGAGCACCCATGAGCAGTTCTTC. As protein: CSVPLAGSTHEQFF.

The V gene is TRBV20-1, the J gene TRBJ2-3; D not certain. Trimming stripped 5 bases from V and 5 bases from J, with 8 bases between. This CDR3 is 11 amino acids long. From germline, CDR1 is DFQATT and CDR2 SNEGSKA (reference sequence). CDR3 DNA: TGCAGTGCTCCTTTGGGAGATACGCAGTATTTT. Its protein is CSAPLGDTQYF.

This clonotype was counted between two and nine times. This rearrangement joins TRBV4-1 to TRBJ2-3; D is undetermined. Germline CDR1 MGHRA, CDR2 YSYEKL. The CDR3 runs to 14 residues. V lost 0 bases and J 3 bases, leaving 7 bases between the germline ends. This CDR3 reads CASSQDYGTDTQYF. CDR3 nucleotide sequence: TGCGCCAGCAGCCAAGACTATGGAACAGATACGCAGTATTTT.